Listed below are T cell receptor beta chains from one sample, sequenced in a study of shared clonotypes between healthy human individuals. The assay was immunoSEQ multiplex PCR, and TCRdb's table has in-frame clones only and misses some. Here the sample spans about 1.1 million clones, around three quarters being singletons. Sequences were obtained from memory CD4+ T cells from PBMCs. The receptors come from a man between 18 and 29 years old in good health. Some clones in this sample may be carry-over from other donors' samples. Each CDR3 is given with its conserved first and last residue. Only some rows state a clone size, as once, few, many or a class for expanded clones.

TRBV6-5,many,12,CASVGEGYGYTF
TRBV5-1,NA,14,CASRGTGIYNEQFF
TRBV28,NA,12,CATSGRDPEAFF
TRBV30,NA,13,CAWMGRATDTQYF
TRBV4-1,few,16,CASSQVPSGAYNEQFF
TRBV9,NA,15,CASSPGDRSSYEQYF
TRBV7-2,NA,14,CASSSRQGGQPQHF
TRBV7-6,few,13,CASSRSAGYEQYF
TRBV6-5,NA,13,CASSYQANYGYTF
TRBV4-2,NA,15,CASSQGLAGNYEQYF
TRBV5-1,NA,14,CASSSISGRREQYF
TRBV28,NA,15,CASSSYKGGAETQYF
TRBV11-2,NA,15,CASSLELGGVAEAFF
TRBV6-1,NA,14,CASSSAGGANEQYF
TRBV2,few,11,CASMRLHGYTF
TRBV11-2,NA,19,CASSQMALAGVFSTDTQYF
TRBV15,NA,14,CATTSGGWGNTIYF
TRBV6-1,NA,15,CASSELVAGNQPQHF